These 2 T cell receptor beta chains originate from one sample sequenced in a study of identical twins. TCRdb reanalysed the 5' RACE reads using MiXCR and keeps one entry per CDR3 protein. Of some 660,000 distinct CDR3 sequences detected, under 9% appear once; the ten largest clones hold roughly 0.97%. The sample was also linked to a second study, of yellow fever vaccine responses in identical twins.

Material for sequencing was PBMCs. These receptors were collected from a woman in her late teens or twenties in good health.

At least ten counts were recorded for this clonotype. CDR3 sequence: CATSSPNTGASGQPQHF. The CDR3 region has the DNA TGTGCCACCAGCAGTCCGAATACAGGGGCTTCGGGACAGCCCCAGCATTTT. The rearrangement links TRBV15 to TRBJ1-5; 7 bases line up with TRBD1. The trim removed 3 bases at V and 7 bases at J, leaving 15 bases unmatched. Germline CDR1 and CDR2: LNHNV and YYDKDF (reference sequence). This CDR3 comprises 17 residues.

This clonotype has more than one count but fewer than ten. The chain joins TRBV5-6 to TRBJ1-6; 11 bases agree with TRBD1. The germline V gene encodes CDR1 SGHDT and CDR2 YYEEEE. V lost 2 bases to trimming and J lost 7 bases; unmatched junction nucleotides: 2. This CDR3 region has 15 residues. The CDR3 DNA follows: TGTGCCAGCAGCTTCCGGACAGGGGGCAATTCACCCCTCCACTTT. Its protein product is CASSFRTGGNSPLHF.